This TCR beta chain came from a study of T cells in Graves' hyperthyroidism and ophthalmopathy. The investigators amplified TCR beta CDR3 regions from RNA transcripts. First-round RT-PCR of the TCR CDR3 relied on the HTBI primer set. TCRdb processed the multiplex PCR reads anew with MiXCR; each CDR3 protein has one entry. Counted here are about 570,000 distinct CDR3 sequences, 12% to 15% occurring once; the ten biggest clones make up approximately 13%. CDR1 SGHRS and CDR2 YFSETQ come from the germline V gene. V lost 1 base and J lost 1; bases outside the gene matches: 7. This CDR3 has 16 amino acids. Sequencing was done on a sample of blood. The clonotype comes from a woman in her thirties or forties with Graves' hyperthyroidism. This chain links TRBV5-1 with TRBJ2-7, with TRBD2 matching 8 bases. CDR3 nucleotide sequence: TGCGCCAGCAGCTTGATCGGCGGCGGGGGGTCCTACGAGCAGTACTTC. As protein: CASSLIGGGGSYEQYF. The complete variable domain, with remaining parts taken from reference TRBV5-1 and TRBJ2-7, reads KAGVTQTPRYLIKTRGQQVTLSCSPISGHRSVSWYQQTPGQGLQFLFEYFSETQRNKGNFPGRFSGRQFSNSRSEMNVSTLELGDSALYLCASSLIGGGGSYEQYFGPGTRLTVT.